This passage covers 14 T cell receptor beta chains from one sample sequenced in a study of cytomegalovirus exposure and HLA in healthy donors. 13 Jbeta primers and 60 Vbeta primers were used for the PCR. Repertoires were generated with immunoSEQ multiplex PCR, while TCRdb's copy carries only in-frame clones and drops some. This sample carries 170,000 or so clones, about three quarters of them seen once, and the ten largest clones take approximately 3.1%. The sequenced sample consisted of PBMCs. The receptors here all came from a woman aged 40 to 49 in good health and CMV-seronegative.

V gene TRBV5-1 combines with J gene TRBJ2-2, with D perhaps matching TRBD1 (6 bases). The germline gives CDR1 SGHRS, CDR2 YFSETQ. V lost 0 bases to trimming and J lost 1 base, with 10 bases between them. The CDR3 covers 16 residues. As DNA, the CDR3 is TGCGCCAGCAGCTTGGAAACAGGGATGAACACCGGGGAGCTGTTTTTT. It specifies CASSLETGMNTGELFF.

The V call is TRBV2, the J call TRBJ2-1; maybe TRBD2 (6 bases). V was clipped by 10 bases and J by 6 bases, with 19 bases between them. Germline V gene sequence: CDR1 SNHLY, CDR2 FYNNEI. This CDR3 comprises 14 residues. CDR3 DNA: TGTGCCACCGAACGGGACTCCCTTCTCAATGAGCAGTTCTTC. It encodes CATERDSLLNEQFF.

This clone was observed a single time. This chain links TRBV27 with TRBJ2-1; 10 bases align to TRBD2. The CDR3 is 15 residues long. Germline values: CDR1 MNHEY, CDR2 SMNVEV (reference sequence). Trimming cost V 5 bases and J 7 bases; bases outside gene matches: 8. The DNA of the CDR3 is TGTGCCAGCAGTAAACGAGCGGGGGGGCTGAATGAGCAGTTCTTC. It codes for CASSKRAGGLNEQFF.

This rearrangement joins TRBV7-3 to TRBJ2-2, with 9 bases lining up with TRBD2. V shed 4 bases and J 4 bases; nucleotides not matched to a gene: 10. Germline V gene lookup returns CDR1 SGHTA and CDR2 FQGTGA. The CDR3 length is 17 residues. The CDR3 DNA reads as TGTGCCAGCAGCTCCGTCCCCTTGCGGGGGGGCACCGGGGAGCTGTTTTTT. Encoded protein: CASSSVPLRGGTGELFF.

The CDR3 here is CASRAGVGHYEQYF. The CDR3 DNA is TGTGCCAGCAGAGCGGGGGTTGGGCACTACGAGCAGTACTTC. This chain uses TRBV28 with TRBJ2-7; TRBD2 aligns across 8 bases. Unmatched junction bases numbered 7, after V lost 6 bases and J lost 3 bases. The germline CDR1 and CDR2 sequences are MDHEN and SYDVKM. The length of the CDR3 is 14 residues.

The rearrangement links TRBV9 to TRBJ1-6, with D tentatively TRBD1 (6 bases). The CDR3 loop spans 16 amino acids. Germline-derived CDR1 and CDR2 are SGDLS and YYNGEE. Trimming took off 4 bases at V and 5 bases at J, with 16 bases between the two ends. The CDR3 region has the DNA TGTGCCAGCAGCCCGACTCCCCAGGGGAATAATTCACCCCTCCACTTT. It codes for CASSPTPQGNNSPLHF.

The chain couples TRBV11-3 to TRBJ1-1; D call uncertain. Germline CDR1 and CDR2: SGHNT and YENEEA. This CDR3 comprises 13 residues. Trimming shortened V by 0 bases and J by 8 bases, and 10 bases separated the two germline ends. The chain's CDR3 is CASSLEMGGEAFF. The CDR3 DNA is TGTGCCAGCAGCTTAGAGATGGGAGGGGAAGCTTTCTTT. The variable domain in full, completed from reference TRBV11-3 and TRBJ1-1, reads EAGVVQSPRYKIIEKKQPVAFWCNPISGHNTLYWYLQNLGQGPELLIRYENEEAVDDSQLPKDRFSAERLKGVDSTLKIQPAELGDSAVYLCASSLEMGGEAFFGQGTRLTVV.

J is TRBJ2-3 and V is TRBV5-1, with TRBD2 matching over 7 bases. Germline values: CDR1 SGHRS, CDR2 YFSETQ. V shed 1 base, J shed 6 bases, and the junction held 5 bases outside the gene matches. The CDR3 is made up of 14 amino acids. CDR3 amino acids: CASSLQGGLDTQYF. The DNA of the CDR3 is TGCGCCAGCAGCTTGCAGGGAGGGTTGGATACGCAGTATTTT.

This clone was observed a handful of times. J is TRBJ1-6 and V is TRBV4-1; D gene uncertain. Trimming shortened V by 2 bases and J by 7 bases, and 15 bases separated the two germline ends. The CDR3 covers 16 residues. The germline gives CDR1 MGHRA, CDR2 YSYEKL. CDR3 loop: CASSQFAGWSNSPLHF. The CDR3 nucleotides are TGCGCCAGCAGCCAATTCGCAGGTTGGTCGAATTCACCCCTCCACTTT.

This clone was seen a single time. The V gene is TRBV10-2, the J gene TRBJ1-5, with D tentatively TRBD1 (6 bases). The CDR3 length is 13 residues. Trimming shortened V by 5 bases and J by 8 bases, and 13 bases separated the two germline ends. Germline V gene sequence: CDR1 WSHSY, CDR2 SAAADI. CDR3 region: CASSPNREKPQHF. CDR3 coding DNA: TGCGCCAGCAGTCCAAACAGGGAAAAGCCCCAGCATTTT.

The chain has TRBV7-8 and TRBJ2-7; 11 bases match TRBD1. The V gene end was trimmed by 5 bases and the J gene end by 4 bases; junction bases not matched to a gene: 4. The CDR3 extends over 14 amino acids. Per germline, CDR1 SGHVS and CDR2 FQNEAQ. CDR3 nucleotides: TGTGCCAGCAGCCCCGGGACAGGGGGATACGAGCAGTACTTC. This translates into CASSPGTGGYEQYF.

The rearrangement joins TRBV5-8 to TRBJ1-5, with D perhaps TRBD1 (5 bases). In germline, CDR1 is SGHTS, CDR2 YDEGEE. The CDR3 is made up of 14 amino acids. Between the trimmed V and J ends, which lost 2 bases and 7 bases, there was a span of 13 bases. The CDR3 DNA is TGTGCCAGCAGCTTATTTCAGGGCGGCCAGCCCCAGCATTTT. Encoded protein: CASSLFQGGQPQHF.

This chain links TRBV7-2 with TRBJ2-3; 8 bases are shared with TRBD1. The CDR3 totals 15 residues. V lost 1 base and J lost 7; bases outside the gene matches: 7. Germline CDR1 is SGHTA and CDR2 is FQGNSA. The CDR3 nucleotides are TGTGCCAGCAGCTTAGTGGGACAGGCGGCATATACGCAGTATTTT. The encoded protein is CASSLVGQAAYTQYF. Full variable domain (remainder filled in from reference TRBV7-2 and TRBJ2-3): GAGVSQSPSNKVTEKGKDVELRCDPISGHTALYWYRQSLGQGLEFLIYFQGNSAPDKSGLPSDRFSAERTGGSVSTLTIQRTQQEDSAVYLCASSLVGQAAYTQYFGPGTRLTVL.

The J gene is TRBJ1-1, the V gene TRBV5-1, with 7 bases fitting TRBD1. The CDR3 sequence is 16 residues long. V dropped 4 bases and J dropped 1; count of bases not matched to a gene: 10. From germline, CDR1 is SGHRS and CDR2 YFSETQ. The CDR3 DNA follows: TGCGCCAGCAGCAGACAGACAGGGAGAGCGAACACTGAAGCTTTCTTT. Its protein product is CASSRQTGRANTEAFF.